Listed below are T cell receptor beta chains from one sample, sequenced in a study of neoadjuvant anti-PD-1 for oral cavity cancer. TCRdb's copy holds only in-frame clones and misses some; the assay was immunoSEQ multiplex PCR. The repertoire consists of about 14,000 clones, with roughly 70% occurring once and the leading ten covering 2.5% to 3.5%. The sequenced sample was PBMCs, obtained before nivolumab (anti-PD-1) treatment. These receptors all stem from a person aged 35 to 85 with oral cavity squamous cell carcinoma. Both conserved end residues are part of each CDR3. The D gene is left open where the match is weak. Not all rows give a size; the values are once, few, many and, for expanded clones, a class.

CDR3 DNA: TGTGCCACCAGCACCGGGATGAACACTGAAGCTTTCTTT
CDR3 protein: CATSTGMNTEAFF
J gene: TRBJ1-1
D gene: -
V gene: TRBV15
clone size: once

CDR3 DNA: TGTGCCAGCAGCTTGGACAGGAGAAATGAGCAGTTCTTC
CDR3 protein: CASSLDRRNEQFF
J gene: TRBJ2-1
D gene: -
V gene: TRBV5-6
clone size: -

CDR3 DNA: TGCGCCAGCAGCGCCAGGGGTAACACTGAAGCTTTCTTT
CDR3 protein: CASSARGNTEAFF
J gene: TRBJ1-1
D gene: -
V gene: TRBV5-1
clone size: few

CDR3 DNA: TGTGCCAGCAGCTTATCAGGGGGGTACGAGCAGTACTTC
CDR3 protein: CASSLSGGYEQYF
J gene: TRBJ2-7
D gene: -
V gene: TRBV7-9
clone size: few

CDR3 DNA: TGTGCCAGCAGTTGGGACCCACGCTCCTACGAGCAGTACTTC
CDR3 protein: CASSWDPRSYEQYF
J gene: TRBJ2-7
D gene: -
V gene: TRBV2
clone size: -

CDR3 DNA: TGTGCCAGCTCCGAAGGGCAGGGAGGGACCCAGTACTTC
CDR3 protein: CASSEGQGGTQYF
J gene: TRBJ2-5
D gene: -
V gene: TRBV9
clone size: -

CDR3 DNA: TGTGCCAGCAGCGTAGCTTTGCGGGGGGTGTCCTACAATGAGCAGTTCTTC
CDR3 protein: CASSVALRGVSYNEQFF
J gene: TRBJ2-1
D gene: TRBD2
V gene: TRBV9
clone size: -

CDR3 DNA: TGTGCCAGCAGTTTAACCAGGGGTGGCTATGGCTACACCTTC
CDR3 protein: CASSLTRGGYGYTF
J gene: TRBJ1-2
D gene: -
V gene: TRBV28
clone size: -

CDR3 DNA: TGTGCCAGTAACTCGGGACAGGGGGCCGCTCAGCCCCAGCATTTT
CDR3 protein: CASNSGQGAAQPQHF
J gene: TRBJ1-5
D gene: TRBD1
V gene: TRBV19
clone size: -

CDR3 DNA: TGTGCCAGCAGTTTCCAACCGGGGAACTACGAGCAGTACTTC
CDR3 protein: CASSFQPGNYEQYF
J gene: TRBJ2-7
D gene: -
V gene: TRBV27
clone size: few

CDR3 DNA: TGCGCCAGCAGCTTTGGGGAAGCTGGGGAGACCCAGTACTTC
CDR3 protein: CASSFGEAGETQYF
J gene: TRBJ2-5
D gene: -
V gene: TRBV5-1
clone size: -

CDR3 DNA: TGTGCCAGCAGCCTCACAGGGGAGGGTGAAGCTTTCTTT
CDR3 protein: CASSLTGEGEAFF
J gene: TRBJ1-1
D gene: TRBD1
V gene: TRBV11-1
clone size: once

CDR3 DNA: TGTGCCAGCTTCGACAGGCGTGGCTACACCTTC
CDR3 protein: CASFDRRGYTF
J gene: TRBJ1-2
D gene: -
V gene: TRBV28
clone size: -

CDR3 DNA: TGTGCCACCAGCAGAGATCCTTCTAGCGGGAGGGCCCGATTCCGCAGGGAGCTGTTTTTT
CDR3 protein: CATSRDPSSGRARFRRELFF
J gene: TRBJ2-2
D gene: TRBD2
V gene: TRBV15
clone size: -

CDR3 DNA: TGTGCCAGCAGTGAGGGTCCGAGGGCTGGAAACACCATATATTTT
CDR3 protein: CASSEGPRAGNTIYF
J gene: TRBJ1-3
D gene: -
V gene: TRBV25-1
clone size: -

CDR3 DNA: TGTGCCTGGGACCTAGCGGGAGGATTTGTTGAGCAGTTCTTC
CDR3 protein: CAWDLAGGFVEQFF
J gene: TRBJ2-1
D gene: TRBD2
V gene: TRBV30
clone size: -

CDR3 DNA: TGCGCCAGCAGCCCTAACTCGGGCACCGAGCAGTACTTC
CDR3 protein: CASSPNSGTEQYF
J gene: TRBJ2-7
D gene: -
V gene: TRBV5-1
clone size: -

CDR3 DNA: TGTGCCAGTAGAACCGGGACAGAAGGAAACACCATATATTTT
CDR3 protein: CASRTGTEGNTIYF
J gene: TRBJ1-3
D gene: TRBD1
V gene: TRBV19
clone size: -

CDR3 DNA: TGTGCCAGCAGCTTAGGTAGGGACGGCTACACCTTC
CDR3 protein: CASSLGRDGYTF
J gene: TRBJ1-2
D gene: -
V gene: TRBV5-4
clone size: -

CDR3 DNA: TGTGCCAGCAGCTTGGTCCAGGGGACCTATAATTCACCCCTCCACTTT
CDR3 protein: CASSLVQGTYNSPLHF
J gene: TRBJ1-6
D gene: -
V gene: TRBV5-6
clone size: once

CDR3 DNA: TGTGCCAGCAGTGGGCCCGGGGACCCCGGGGAGCTGTTTTTT
CDR3 protein: CASSGPGDPGELFF
J gene: TRBJ2-2
D gene: -
V gene: TRBV6-4
clone size: -

CDR3 DNA: TGTGCCAGCAGTTACTCGGGACAGGGGTCAGATACGCAGTATTTT
CDR3 protein: CASSYSGQGSDTQYF
J gene: TRBJ2-3
D gene: TRBD1
V gene: TRBV2
clone size: -

CDR3 DNA: TGTGCCAGCAGCCAAAGGGGGGAGCCCACCGGGGAGCTGTTTTTT
CDR3 protein: CASSQRGEPTGELFF
J gene: TRBJ2-2
D gene: -
V gene: TRBV13
clone size: -

CDR3 DNA: TGTGCCTGGAGTGTTCAATCGACAGGGCGCGACTACGAGCAGTACTTC
CDR3 protein: CAWSVQSTGRDYEQYF
J gene: TRBJ2-7
D gene: TRBD1
V gene: TRBV30
clone size: -

CDR3 DNA: TGCGCCAGCAGTGAAATGCAGGGTCTGAGCAATCAGCCCCAGCATTTT
CDR3 protein: CASSEMQGLSNQPQHF
J gene: TRBJ1-5
D gene: -
V gene: TRBV10-2
clone size: -

CDR3 DNA: TGTGCCAGCAGCGTAGGAGGGGTAAAGGGAACCCTCCACTTT
CDR3 protein: CASSVGGVKGTLHF
J gene: TRBJ1-6
D gene: -
V gene: TRBV9
clone size: -

CDR3 DNA: TGTGCCAGCAATGCCGGGAATGAGCAGTTCTTC
CDR3 protein: CASNAGNEQFF
J gene: TRBJ2-1
D gene: -
V gene: TRBV25-1
clone size: medium-sized

CDR3 DNA: TGTGCCAGCAGCTTGGGAGGGGCGTCGTCCCTCTACGAGCAGTACTTC
CDR3 protein: CASSLGGASSLYEQYF
J gene: TRBJ2-7
D gene: -
V gene: TRBV5-5
clone size: -

CDR3 DNA: TGTGCCAGCAGTGAAGCCGGGACAGACTATGGCTACACCTTC
CDR3 protein: CASSEAGTDYGYTF
J gene: TRBJ1-2
D gene: TRBD1
V gene: TRBV6-1
clone size: few

CDR3 DNA: TGTGCCAGCAGCTTAATGGAGCCGGAGACCCAGTACTTC
CDR3 protein: CASSLMEPETQYF
J gene: TRBJ2-5
D gene: -
V gene: TRBV7-9
clone size: -

CDR3 DNA: TGTGCCAGTAGGACCCCAGGGGGCGGATCGAACACCGGGGAGCTGTTTTTT
CDR3 protein: CASRTPGGGSNTGELFF
J gene: TRBJ2-2
D gene: TRBD1
V gene: TRBV19
clone size: -

CDR3 DNA: TGTGCCAGCAGCCCTGGATGGAGCTATGGCTACACCTTC
CDR3 protein: CASSPGWSYGYTF
J gene: TRBJ1-2
D gene: -
V gene: TRBV7-3
clone size: -

CDR3 DNA: TGCGCCAGCAGCCCCACGTTGGGTGAGCAGTACTTC
CDR3 protein: CASSPTLGEQYF
J gene: TRBJ2-7
D gene: -
V gene: TRBV4-1
clone size: -

CDR3 DNA: TGTGCCATCAGTGAGTCGCAGCCACCCCTAGCCAAAAACATTCAGTACTTC
CDR3 protein: CAISESQPPLAKNIQYF
J gene: TRBJ2-4
D gene: -
V gene: TRBV10-3
clone size: -